The 32 T cell receptor beta chains below come from one sample, sequenced in a study of early T cells in non-severe SARS-CoV-2 infection. Each CDR3 protein gets one entry after TCRdb re-called the 5' RACE reads with MiXCR. The sample includes approximately 88,000 distinct CDR3 sequences, about an eighth of them seen just once. Sequenced material: whole blood. These receptors came from an adult who was a healthcare worker with PCR-confirmed SARS-CoV-2 infection or an uninfected control (not recorded which).

In its sample, this clonotype was seen a few times. This sequence joins TRBV4-1 and TRBJ2-1; D gene uncertain. The CDR3 spans 14 residues. V lost 3 bases and J 7 bases, leaving 13 bases between the germline ends. Per the germline V gene, CDR1 is MGHRA and CDR2 is YSYEKL. The CDR3 loop reads CASSHPVGRNEQFF. CDR3 DNA: TGCGCCAGCAGCCATCCGGTGGGCCGAAATGAGCAGTTCTTC.

The CDR3 DNA sequence: TGTGCCAGCAGTCGAAGCGCCGGGACAGGAGTGTACGAGCAGTACTTC. Its translation: CASSRSAGTGVYEQYF. V is TRBV12-3 or TRBV12-4 and J is TRBJ2-7, with 8 bases lining up with TRBD1. There are 16 residues in the CDR3. The J segment lost 4 bases and the V segment lost 5 bases, leaving 13 bases of the junction unmatched.

This clonotype has ten or more counts. The chain recombines TRBV6-5 with TRBJ2-3; D gene unclear. Germline V gene sequence: CDR1 MNHEY, CDR2 SVGAGI. This CDR3 has 15 amino acids. V dropped 5 bases and J dropped 8 bases, with 20 bases sitting between them. The CDR3 DNA reads as TGTGCCAGCAGTGACCGACCAGTTGGGTTAGTTACGCAGTATTTT. Protein product: CASSDRPVGLVTQYF.

This clonotype was observed at least ten times. V usage is TRBV4-2 and J usage is TRBJ2-2; 8 positions agree with TRBD2. CDR3 length equals 15 residues. In germline, CDR1 is LGHNA, CDR2 YNFKEQ. The ends lost 6 bases at V and 1 base at J; junction bases unmatched: 4. CDR3 amino acids: CASRRGLENTGELFF. In DNA, the CDR3 is TGTGCCAGCAGGAGGGGACTAGAGAACACCGGGGAGCTGTTTTTT.

The chain has TRBV6-6 and TRBJ1-6, with 7 bases fitting TRBD1. This CDR3 is built from 19 residues. Germline V CDR1 and CDR2: MNHNY, SVGAGI (reference sequence). V was pared by 0 bases and J by 0 bases, with 8 bases of the junction left unmatched. CDR3 nucleotide sequence: TGTGCCAGCAGTTACTCTGGAACAGGGGAGAGCTCCTATAATTCACCCCTCCACTTT. It yields the protein CASSYSGTGESSYNSPLHF.

This clonotype was detected ten times or more. The chain recombines TRBV11-2 with TRBJ1-2; D is unresolved. This CDR3 contains 13 residues. The germline gives CDR1 SGHAT, CDR2 FQNNGV. The V end was cut by 0 bases, the J end by 6 bases, with 8 bases between. CDR3 in amino acids: CASSLETADGYTF. CDR3 in DNA: TGTGCCAGCAGCTTAGAAACGGCGGATGGCTACACCTTC.

The chain links TRBV10-2 to TRBJ1-2, with unresolved D. The CDR3 runs 12 residues. Between the trimmed V and J ends, which lost 2 bases and 11 bases, there was a span of 12 bases. The V gene's germline CDR1 is WSHSY and CDR2 SAAADI. CDR3 DNA: TGCGCCAGCAGTGAGATGACTTTCGGATACACCTTC. Protein product: CASSEMTFGYTF.

This clonotype appeared many times. This sequence joins TRBV18 and TRBJ1-4, with TRBD1 matching 10 bases. Germline V gives CDR1 KGHSH, CDR2 LQKENI. V was clipped by 6 bases and J by 7 bases; unmatched bases: 5. The CDR3 spans 14 residues. The CDR3 sequence: CASSSGTGAEKLFF. DNA for the CDR3: TGTGCCAGCTCGTCCGGGACAGGGGCTGAAAAACTGTTTTTT.

This clonotype was picked up many times. This rearrangement joins TRBV5-7 to TRBJ1-6; D is perhaps TRBD1 (5 bases). TRBV5-7 is placed among ORFs of uncertain function. V was clipped by 4 bases and J by 6 bases, with 17 bases between them. This CDR3 is 16 amino acids long. For the CDR3, the DNA is TGTGCCAGCAGCGGCGGGGGGAATCGATGTAATTCACCCCTCCACTTT. This gives the protein CASSGGGNRCNSPLHF.

This chain joins TRBV18 and TRBJ2-1; unclear D gene. CDR1 and CDR2 (germline): KGHSH, LQKENI. The V end was cut by 3 bases, the J end by 7 bases, with 10 bases between. CDR3 length: 13 amino acids. DNA of the CDR3: TGTGCCAGCTCACCTTTTCAGGTTAATGAGCAGTTCTTC. This sequence encodes CASSPFQVNEQFF.

This rearrangement joins TRBV30 to TRBJ2-3, with a weak D call TRBD2 (5 bases). Per germline, CDR1 GTSNPN and CDR2 SVGIG (reference sequence). This CDR3 has 16 amino acids. Trimming pared 4 bases from V and 2 bases from J, leaving 19 bases between. Here the CDR3 DNA reads TGTGCCTGGAAACTAAGCGGAGCATTCCTCACAGATACGCAGTATTTT. This gives the protein CAWKLSGAFLTDTQYF. Filled out from reference TRBV30 and TRBJ2-3, the complete variable domain reads SQTIHQWPATLVQPVGSPLSLECTVEGTSNPNLYWYRQAAGRGLQLLFYSVGIGQISSEVPQNLSASRPQDRQFILSSKKLLLSDSGFYLCAWKLSGAFLTDTQYFGPGTRLTVL.

This clonotype was found many times. This CDR3 is CASSPLPRGERDTQYF. The CDR3 DNA reads TGTGCCAGCTCACCCCTCCCGAGGGGGGAGCGAGATACGCAGTATTTT. V usage is TRBV18 and J usage is TRBJ2-3, with D perhaps being TRBD1 or TRBD2 (6 bases each). V lost 3 bases to trimming and J lost 5 bases, with 18 bases between them. Germline CDR1 is KGHSH and CDR2 is LQKENI. The CDR3 runs to 16 residues.

The chain couples TRBV2 to TRBJ1-5, with no clear D. Trimming shortened V by 2 bases and J by 5 bases, and 10 bases separated the two germline ends. The V gene's germline CDR1 is SNHLY and CDR2 FYNNEI. The CDR3 loop spans 14 amino acids. DNA for the CDR3: TGTGCCAGCAGTGAACTAGAGCAGGATCAGCCCCAGCATTTT. It codes for CASSELEQDQPQHF.

This clonotype was counted many times. This chain links TRBV7-6 with TRBJ1-1; D is unresolved. The germline V gene has CDR1 SGHVS and CDR2 FNYEAQ. CDR3 length: 13 amino acids. V lost 5 bases and J 1 base, leaving 8 bases between the germline ends. The CDR3 protein is CASSTLPNTEAFF. CDR3 DNA: TGTGCCAGCAGCACGTTACCGAACACTGAAGCTTTCTTT.

V is TRBV7-9 and J is TRBJ2-3; D may be TRBD2 (5 bases). The CDR3 spans 13 residues. Trimming shortened V by 3 bases and J by 4 bases, and 8 bases separated the two germline ends. The germline gives CDR1 SEHNR, CDR2 FQNEAQ (reference sequence). The CDR3 protein is CASSLSGSDTQYF. The DNA of the CDR3 is TGTGCCAGCAGCTTGAGCGGATCAGATACGCAGTATTTT.

Only a few counts were recorded for this clonotype. The V gene is TRBV9, the J gene TRBJ2-3; D tentatively fits TRBD1 or TRBD2 (5 bases each). V shed 7 bases and J shed 5 bases, with 17 bases lying between them. The germline V gene encodes CDR1 SGDLS and CDR2 YYNGEE. The CDR3 is 14 residues long. The CDR3 loop reads CASEGPAPQDTQYF. The CDR3 bases are TGTGCCAGCGAGGGGCCCGCCCCTCAAGATACGCAGTATTTT.

This clonotype has a handful of counts. The chain is built from TRBV30 and TRBJ2-7; 7 bases match TRBD2. Germline-derived CDR1 and CDR2 are GTSNPN and SVGIG (reference sequence). J was trimmed by 2 bases and V by 2 bases; bases with no gene match: 3. This CDR3 region has 13 residues. CDR3 protein: CAWSRGETYEQYF. The CDR3 region has the DNA TGTGCCTGGAGTCGGGGGGAAACCTACGAGCAGTACTTC.

This clonotype was observed a handful of times. The V and J genes are TRBV5-1 and TRBJ1-6; D is possibly TRBD1 (5 bases). The CDR3 loop spans 14 amino acids. In germline, CDR1 is SGHRS, CDR2 YFSETQ. V was cut by 4 bases and J by 7 bases, with 12 bases left in between. CDR3 DNA: TGCGCCAGCAGCCTCTCTGGGACGAATTCACCCCTCCACTTT. It is translated as CASSLSGTNSPLHF.

The rearrangement links TRBV30 to TRBJ1-2; 8 nucleotides match TRBD1. Germline values: CDR1 GTSNPN, CDR2 SVGIG (reference sequence). V shed 0 bases and J 1 base; nucleotides not matched to a gene: 10. The CDR3 is made up of 17 amino acids. In nucleotides, the CDR3 is TGTGCCTGGAGTGTAATGTTTCAGGGGGCGCTTAACTATGGCTACACCTTC. Translation: CAWSVMFQGALNYGYTF.

This clonotype was counted at least ten times. V and J are TRBV30 and TRBJ1-1; D may be TRBD1 (5 bases). This CDR3 is 14 amino acids long. Deletions cut 0 bases from V and 0 bases from J, with 8 bases between. Germline V gene lookup returns CDR1 GTSNPN and CDR2 SVGIG (reference sequence). This CDR3 is CAWSVDSLNTEAFF. The CDR3 nucleotides are TGTGCCTGGAGTGTAGACAGCTTGAACACTGAAGCTTTCTTT.

Ten or more counts support this clonotype. This chain connects TRBV3-1 to TRBJ2-1, with 10 bases fitting TRBD2. In germline, CDR1 is LGHDT, CDR2 YNNKEL (reference sequence). Trimming removed 0 bases from V and 10 bases from J; junction bases left unmatched: 6. CDR3 length: 15 residues. CDR3 residues: CASSQDSLAGREQFF. CDR3 bases: TGTGCCAGCAGCCAAGATTCACTAGCGGGGAGAGAGCAGTTCTTC.

The chain employs TRBV7-6 and TRBJ2-5; possible D gene TRBD2, 6 bases. The CDR3 totals 15 residues. V was pared by 1 base and J by 1 base, with 10 bases between. Germline V gene data show CDR1 as SGHVS and CDR2 as FNYEAQ. CDR3 coding DNA: TGTGCCAGCAGCTTAGTCGGGGGTTCCCAAGAGACCCAGTACTTC. Translated, it gives CASSLVGGSQETQYF.

This clonotype came up a few times. This chain joins TRBV18 and TRBJ1-4, with unresolved D. Trimming removed 2 bases from V and 5 bases from J, with 18 bases in between. The V gene's germline CDR1 is KGHSH and CDR2 LQKENI. This CDR3 contains 17 residues. CDR3 DNA: TGTGCCAGCTCACCATTACCCGTAACAGACCAGAATGAAAAACTGTTTTTT. Translating it yields CASSPLPVTDQNEKLFF.

This clonotype was found a few times. The gene calls are TRBV6-5 and TRBJ2-7; the match to TRBD1 covers 7 bases. CDR3 length: 15 amino acids. The J segment lost 1 base and the V segment lost 7 bases, leaving 10 bases of the junction unmatched. Germline assignment: CDR1 MNHEY and CDR2 SVGAGI. The CDR3 reads CASTPSPQGSYEQYF. The CDR3 region has the DNA TGTGCCAGCACCCCATCCCCACAGGGGTCCTACGAGCAGTACTTC.

This clonotype has a handful of counts. This chain connects TRBV20-1 to TRBJ1-2; TRBD1 aligns across 9 bases. CDR3 length: 16 residues. The germline gives CDR1 DFQATT, CDR2 SNEGSKA (reference sequence). After removal of 0 bases from V and 4 bases from J, the junction contained 9 bases not matched to a gene. In DNA form, the CDR3 reads TGCAGTGCTAGAGACATTAAGACAGGGGGTGGCTATGGCTACACCTTC. It specifies CSARDIKTGGGYGYTF.

This clonotype has just a few counts. The chain carries TRBV6-1 and TRBJ1-5; D may be TRBD1 (5 bases). V lost 8 bases and J lost 8, with 16 bases in between. The CDR3 extends over 13 amino acids. Germline loops: CDR1 MNHNS, CDR2 SASEGT. CDR3 sequence reads: CASASGKAEPQHF. The CDR3 coding sequence is TGTGCCAGCGCTTCAGGGAAAGCGGAGCCCCAGCATTTT.

Many counts were recorded for this clonotype. The chain links TRBV29-1 to TRBJ2-7; D unclear. V shed 4 bases and J shed 0 bases, with 16 bases lying between them. This CDR3 contains 15 residues. Germline assignment: CDR1 SQVTM and CDR2 ANQGSEA. CDR3 coding DNA: TGCAGCGTTGTCTCGGCACCCGGGCACTCCTACGAGCAGTACTTC. Translating it yields CSVVSAPGHSYEQYF.

This clonotype was seen only once. It may be a read error: a sequence one base away is much more abundant. The chain uses TRBV2 and TRBJ1-2; D remains unclear. V was cut by 7 bases and J by 0 bases, with 15 bases left in between. Germline lookup yields CDR1 SNHLY and CDR2 FYNNEI. This CDR3 is 15 amino acids long. CDR3 DNA: TGTGCCAGCATCGGGATAGAGGATTCTAACTATGGCTACACCTTC. Translating gives CASIGIEDSNYGYTF.

A few counts support this clonotype. This chain links TRBV4-1 with TRBJ1-1; no firm D call. From germline, CDR1 is MGHRA and CDR2 YSYEKL. Trimming pared 1 base from V and 1 base from J, leaving 13 bases between. The CDR3 runs 16 residues. The CDR3 protein is CASSQVVVPGNTEAFF. Here the CDR3 DNA reads TGCGCCAGCAGCCAAGTAGTGGTTCCCGGGAACACTGAAGCTTTCTTT.

The table lists this clonotype with many counts. J is TRBJ1-1 and V is TRBV6-2 or TRBV6-3; D ambiguous. Germline V lookup: CDR1 MNHEY, CDR2 SVGEGT. The CDR3 spans 15 residues. The germline V and J ends were trimmed by 2 bases and 4 bases, with 14 bases remaining between them. The CDR3, as DNA: TGTGCCAGCAGTTACGTGTCATCCTTTGGCACTGAAGCTTTCTTT. It encodes CASSYVSSFGTEAFF.

The rearrangement uses TRBV12-3 or TRBV12-4 and TRBJ2-3; D is possibly TRBD1 (5 bases). The CDR3 has 14 residues. V lost 6 bases and J 0 bases, leaving 10 bases between the germline ends. In DNA, the CDR3 is TGTGCCAGCAGCCTGCAGGGAAGCACAGATACGCAGTATTTT. As protein: CASSLQGSTDTQYF.

The chain carries TRBV18 and TRBJ2-2, with 10 positions matching TRBD1. The CDR3 has 17 amino acids. J gave up 4 bases and V 5 bases, and 10 bases lay outside the gene matches. The germline V gene has CDR1 KGHSH and CDR2 LQKENI. The DNA for the CDR3 is TGTGCCAGCTCATCCATGACAGGGGGCGCCGTCACCGGGGAGCTGTTTTTT. The encoded protein is CASSSMTGGAVTGELFF.